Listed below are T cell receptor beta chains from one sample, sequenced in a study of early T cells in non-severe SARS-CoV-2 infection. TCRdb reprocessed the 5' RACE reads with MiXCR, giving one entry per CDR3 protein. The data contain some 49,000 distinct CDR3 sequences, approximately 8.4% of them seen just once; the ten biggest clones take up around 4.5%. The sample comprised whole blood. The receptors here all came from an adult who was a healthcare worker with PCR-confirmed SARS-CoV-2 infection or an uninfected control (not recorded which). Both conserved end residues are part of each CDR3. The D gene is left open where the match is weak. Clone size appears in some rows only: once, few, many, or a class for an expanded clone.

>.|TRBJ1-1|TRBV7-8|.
TGTGCCAGCAGCCGACCCGCGGCAGGGAGAGGAGCTGAAGCTTTCTTT
CASSRPAAGRGAEAFF
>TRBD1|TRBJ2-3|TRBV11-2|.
TGTGCCAGCACCCCCGGACAGGCCACAGATACGCAGTATTTT
CASTPGQATDTQYF
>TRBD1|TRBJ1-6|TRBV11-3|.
TGTGCCAGCAGCTTTCGGGACAGCTCCTATAATTCACCCCTCCACTTT
CASSFRDSSYNSPLHF
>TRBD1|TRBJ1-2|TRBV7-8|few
TGTGCCAGCTTCCCCCGACAGGGGGCGAACTTAACTCGCTATGGCTACACCTTC
CASFPRQGANLTRYGYTF
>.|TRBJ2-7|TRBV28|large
TGTGCCAGCAGTTTTGTGGGCCACTACGAGCAGTACTTC
CASSFVGHYEQYF
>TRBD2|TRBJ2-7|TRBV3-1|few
TGTGCCAGCAGCCCGGGGACTAGCGGGATGGGCTTCTACGAGCAGTACTTC
CASSPGTSGMGFYEQYF
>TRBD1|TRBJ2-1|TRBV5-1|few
TGCGCCAGCAGCTTGACAGGGGGCGCATCCTACAATGAGCAGTTCTTC
CASSLTGGASYNEQFF
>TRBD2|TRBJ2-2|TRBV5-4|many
TGTGCCAGCAGCTTAGCGGGACCCGGGGAGCTGTTTTTT
CASSLAGPGELFF
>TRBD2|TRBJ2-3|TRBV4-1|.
TGCGCCAGCAGCCCGGGAGGGGGGCCAGCCCCAGATACGCAGTATTTT
CASSPGGGPAPDTQYF
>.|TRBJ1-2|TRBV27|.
TGTGCCAGCCGAAGCAGCCGAGTTGTGCAGGCGCACTATGGCTACACCTTC
CASRSSRVVQAHYGYTF
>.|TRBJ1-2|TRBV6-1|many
TGTGCCAGCAGTGGACGACAGGCCACCCTGGGTGGCTACACCTTC
CASSGRQATLGGYTF